The 5 T cell receptor beta chains below were found in one sample sequenced in a study of blood T cells in healthy people across ages. The second PCR ran 7 to 11 cycles with a sample-barcoded 5' primer and J-beta primers. One entry per CDR3 protein, called by TCRdb with MiXCR from the 5' RACE reads. The sample holds about 1.4 million distinct CDR3 sequences, around 55% seen once. Input material: blood. Every receptor here comes from a man aged 18 to 29 in good health.

The chain is built from TRBV9 and TRBJ1-2; D gene unclear. Germline CDR1 is SGDLS and CDR2 is YYNGEE. The CDR3 extends over 15 amino acids. V was shortened by 1 base and J by 3 bases, with 13 bases between the two germline ends. The chain's CDR3 is CASSVLAQIDYGYTF. The CDR3 DNA follows: TGTGCCAGCAGCGTACTAGCGCAAATCGACTATGGCTACACCTTC.

The genes are TRBV20-1 and TRBJ1-1; D remains ambiguous. The CDR3 extends over 12 amino acids. V was clipped by 5 bases and J by 1 base, with 8 bases between them. The germline CDR1 and CDR2 sequences are DFQATT and SNEGSKA (reference sequence). The CDR3 protein is CSADEGNTEAFF. The CDR3 DNA reads as TGCAGTGCTGACGAGGGGAACACTGAAGCTTTCTTT.

The chain combines TRBV6-2 or TRBV6-3 with TRBJ2-2, with D possibly matching TRBD2 (6 bases). CDR3 length equals 13 residues. In germline, CDR1 is MNHEY, CDR2 SVGEGT. Trimming left V 8 bases short and J 1 base short, with 8 bases between. The CDR3 here is CASEEGNTGELFF. In DNA, the CDR3 is TGTGCCAGCGAGGAGGGGAACACCGGGGAGCTGTTTTTT.

The chain is built from TRBV29-1 and TRBJ2-7; D may match TRBD1 or TRBD2 (6 bases each). CDR1 and CDR2 (germline): SQVTM, ANQGSEA. The CDR3 runs 15 residues. V gave up 4 bases and J gave up 1 base, with 17 bases separating them. CDR3: CSVVGSGARSYEQYF. The CDR3 DNA is TGCAGCGTTGTGGGTTCGGGGGCGCGATCCTACGAGCAGTACTTC.

This chain links TRBV25-1 with TRBJ1-1, with a tentative D call TRBD1 (6 bases). This CDR3 spans 15 amino acids. Germline V gene sequence: CDR1 MGHDK, CDR2 SYGVNS. Trimming took 1 base from V and 5 from J, leaving 14 bases between them. The CDR3 sequence: CASSESDRFRTEAFF. The DNA for the CDR3 is TGTGCCAGCAGTGAATCTGACAGGTTTCGGACTGAAGCTTTCTTT.